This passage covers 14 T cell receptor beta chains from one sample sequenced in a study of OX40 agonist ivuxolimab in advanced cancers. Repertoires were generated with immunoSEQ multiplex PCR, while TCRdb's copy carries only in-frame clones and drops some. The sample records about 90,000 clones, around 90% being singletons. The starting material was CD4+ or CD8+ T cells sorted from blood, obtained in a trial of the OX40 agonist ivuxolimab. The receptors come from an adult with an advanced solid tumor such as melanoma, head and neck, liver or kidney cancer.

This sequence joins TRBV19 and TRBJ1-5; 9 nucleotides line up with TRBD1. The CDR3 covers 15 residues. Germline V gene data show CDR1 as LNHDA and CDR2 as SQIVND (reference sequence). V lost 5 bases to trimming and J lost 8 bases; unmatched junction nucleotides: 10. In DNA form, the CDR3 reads TGTGCCAGTAGTGGGGTACAGGGGGCTCCGAAGCCCCAGCATTTT. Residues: CASSGVQGAPKPQHF.

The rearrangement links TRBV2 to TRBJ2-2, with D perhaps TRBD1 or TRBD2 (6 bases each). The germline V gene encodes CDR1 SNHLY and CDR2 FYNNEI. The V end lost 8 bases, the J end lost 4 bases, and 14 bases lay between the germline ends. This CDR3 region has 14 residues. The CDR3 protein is CASRRTAGTGELFF. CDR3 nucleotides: TGTGCCAGCCGACGGACAGCGGGCACCGGGGAGCTGTTTTTT.

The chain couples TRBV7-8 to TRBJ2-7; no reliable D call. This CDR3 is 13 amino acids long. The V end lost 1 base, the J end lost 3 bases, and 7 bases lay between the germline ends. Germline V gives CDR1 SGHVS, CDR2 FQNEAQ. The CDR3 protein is CASSLDLYYEQYF. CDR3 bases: TGTGCCAGCAGCTTAGATCTATACTACGAGCAGTACTTC.

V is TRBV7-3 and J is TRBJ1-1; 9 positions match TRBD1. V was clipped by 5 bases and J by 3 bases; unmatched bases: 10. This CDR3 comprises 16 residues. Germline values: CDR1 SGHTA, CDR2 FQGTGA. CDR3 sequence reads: CASSPTGQGWHTEAFF. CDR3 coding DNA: TGTGCCAGCAGCCCCACAGGACAGGGGTGGCACACTGAAGCTTTCTTT.

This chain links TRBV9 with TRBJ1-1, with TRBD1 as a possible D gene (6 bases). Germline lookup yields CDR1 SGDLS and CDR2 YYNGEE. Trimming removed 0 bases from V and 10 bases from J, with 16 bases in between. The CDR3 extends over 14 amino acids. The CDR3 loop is CASSVVPGVSGAFF. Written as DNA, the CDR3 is TGTGCCAGCAGCGTAGTCCCAGGGGTTAGCGGAGCTTTCTTT.

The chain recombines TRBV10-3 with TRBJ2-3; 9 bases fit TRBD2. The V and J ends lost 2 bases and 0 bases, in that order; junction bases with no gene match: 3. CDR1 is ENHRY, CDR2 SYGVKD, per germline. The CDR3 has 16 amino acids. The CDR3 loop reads CAISEGLASSTDTQYF. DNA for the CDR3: TGTGCCATCAGTGAGGGACTAGCGTCTAGCACAGATACGCAGTATTTT.

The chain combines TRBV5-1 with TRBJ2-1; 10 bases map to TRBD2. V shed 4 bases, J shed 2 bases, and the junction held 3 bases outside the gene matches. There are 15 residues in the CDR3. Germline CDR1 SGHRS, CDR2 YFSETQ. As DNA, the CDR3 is TGCGCCAGCAGCGTTGGACTAGCGGCCTACAATGAGCAGTTCTTC. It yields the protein CASSVGLAAYNEQFF. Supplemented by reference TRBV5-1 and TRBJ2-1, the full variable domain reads KAGVTQTPRYLIKTRGQQVTLSCSPISGHRSVSWYQQTPGQGLQFLFEYFSETQRNKGNFPGRFSGRQFSNSRSEMNVSTLELGDSALYLCASSVGLAAYNEQFFGPGTRLTVL.

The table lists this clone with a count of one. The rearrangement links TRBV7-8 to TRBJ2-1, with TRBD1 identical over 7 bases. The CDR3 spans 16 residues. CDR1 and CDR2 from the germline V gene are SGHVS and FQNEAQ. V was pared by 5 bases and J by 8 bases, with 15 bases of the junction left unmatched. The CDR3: CASSRRTGPLADEQFF. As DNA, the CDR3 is TGTGCCAGCAGCAGAAGGACAGGTCCCTTGGCGGATGAGCAGTTCTTC.

CDR3 in amino acids: CASSYGRTPQETQYF. The CDR3, as DNA: TGTGCCAGCAGTTACGGCCGGACGCCCCAAGAGACCCAGTACTTC. This chain connects TRBV6-6 to TRBJ2-5; D is unresolved. V was cut by 2 bases and J by 1 base, with 11 bases left in between. The CDR3 is 15 amino acids. CDR1 MNHNY and CDR2 SVGAGI come from the germline V gene (reference sequence).

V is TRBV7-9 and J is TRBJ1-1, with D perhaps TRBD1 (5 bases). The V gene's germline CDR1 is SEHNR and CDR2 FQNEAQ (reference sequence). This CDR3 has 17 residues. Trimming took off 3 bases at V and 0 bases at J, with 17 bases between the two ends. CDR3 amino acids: CASSFPQASIMNTEAFF. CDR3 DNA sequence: TGTGCCAGCAGCTTCCCACAGGCATCAATCATGAACACTGAAGCTTTCTTT.

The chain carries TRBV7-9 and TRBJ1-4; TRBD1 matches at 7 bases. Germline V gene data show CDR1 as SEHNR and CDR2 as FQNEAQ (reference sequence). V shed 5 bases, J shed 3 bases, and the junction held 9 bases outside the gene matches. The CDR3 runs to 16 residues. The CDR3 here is CASSLPGTDPNEKLFF. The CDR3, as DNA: TGTGCCAGCAGCCTTCCCGGGACAGATCCTAATGAAAAACTGTTTTTT.

The CDR3 region is CATKTGSNYGYTF. In nucleotides, the CDR3 is TGTGCCACCAAGACAGGCTCTAACTATGGCTACACCTTC. This chain links TRBV27 with TRBJ1-2, with a weak D call TRBD1 (6 bases). The germline CDR1 and CDR2 sequences are MNHEY and SMNVEV (reference sequence). The V gene lost 10 bases and the J gene lost 0 bases, with 12 bases spanning the gap. The CDR3 contains 13 residues.

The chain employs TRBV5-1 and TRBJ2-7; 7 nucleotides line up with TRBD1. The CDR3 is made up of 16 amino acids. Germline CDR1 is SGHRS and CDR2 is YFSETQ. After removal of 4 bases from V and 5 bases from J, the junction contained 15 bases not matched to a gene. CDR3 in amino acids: CASSAIGAQQGNEQYF. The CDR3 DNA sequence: TGCGCCAGCAGCGCAATTGGAGCACAACAGGGGAACGAGCAGTACTTC.

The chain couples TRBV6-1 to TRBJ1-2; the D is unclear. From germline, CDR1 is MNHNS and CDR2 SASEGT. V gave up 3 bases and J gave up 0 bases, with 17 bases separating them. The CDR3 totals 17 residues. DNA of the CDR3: TGTGCCAGCAGTGAGAAAAAGGGTCCACCCCCTAACTATGGCTACACCTTC. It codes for CASSEKKGPPPNYGYTF.